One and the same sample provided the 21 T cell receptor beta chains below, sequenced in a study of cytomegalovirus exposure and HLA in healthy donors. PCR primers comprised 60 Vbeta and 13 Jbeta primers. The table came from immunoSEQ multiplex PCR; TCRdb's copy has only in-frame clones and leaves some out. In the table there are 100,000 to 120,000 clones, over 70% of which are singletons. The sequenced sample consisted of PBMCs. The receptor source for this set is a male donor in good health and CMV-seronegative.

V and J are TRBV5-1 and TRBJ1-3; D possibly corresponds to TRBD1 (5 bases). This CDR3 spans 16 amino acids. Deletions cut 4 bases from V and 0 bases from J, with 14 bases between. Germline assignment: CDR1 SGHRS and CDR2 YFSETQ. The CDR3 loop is CASSLSSGGSGNTIYF. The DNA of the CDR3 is TGCGCCAGCAGCCTGTCGTCCGGGGGCTCTGGAAACACCATATATTTT.

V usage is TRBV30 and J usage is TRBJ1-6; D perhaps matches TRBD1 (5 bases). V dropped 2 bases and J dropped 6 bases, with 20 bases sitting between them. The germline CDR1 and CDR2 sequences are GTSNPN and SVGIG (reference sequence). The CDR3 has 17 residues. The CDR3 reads CAWSRGSVRLTNSPLHF. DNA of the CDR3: TGTGCCTGGAGTAGGGGTTCAGTACGGCTAACTAATTCACCCCTCCACTTT.

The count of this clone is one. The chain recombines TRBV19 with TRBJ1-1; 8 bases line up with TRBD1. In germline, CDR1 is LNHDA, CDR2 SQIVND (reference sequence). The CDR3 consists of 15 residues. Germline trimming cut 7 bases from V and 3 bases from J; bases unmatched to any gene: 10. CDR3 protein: CASMGRGPVYTEAFF. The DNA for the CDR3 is TGTGCCAGTATGGGCAGGGGGCCGGTGTACACTGAAGCTTTCTTT.

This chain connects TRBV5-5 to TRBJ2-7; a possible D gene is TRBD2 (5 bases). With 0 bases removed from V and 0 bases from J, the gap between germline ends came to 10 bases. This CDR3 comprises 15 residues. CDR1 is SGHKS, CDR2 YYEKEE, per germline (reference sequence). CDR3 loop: CASSLVGDSSYEQYF. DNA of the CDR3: TGTGCCAGCAGCTTGGTCGGGGATAGCTCCTACGAGCAGTACTTC.

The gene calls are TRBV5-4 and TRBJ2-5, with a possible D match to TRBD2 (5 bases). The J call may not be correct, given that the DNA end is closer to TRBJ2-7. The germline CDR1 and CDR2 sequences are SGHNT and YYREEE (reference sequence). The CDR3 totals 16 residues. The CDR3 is CASSLAYRGNYYEQYF. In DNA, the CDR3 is TGTGCCAGCAGCTTGGCCTACCGAGGGAACTACTACGAGCAGTACTTC.

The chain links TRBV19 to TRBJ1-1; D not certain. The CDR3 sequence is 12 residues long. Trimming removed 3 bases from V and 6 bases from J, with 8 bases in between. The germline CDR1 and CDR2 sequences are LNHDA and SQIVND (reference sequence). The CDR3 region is CASSMRSSEAFF. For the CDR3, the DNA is TGTGCCAGTAGTATGCGCTCATCTGAAGCTTTCTTT.

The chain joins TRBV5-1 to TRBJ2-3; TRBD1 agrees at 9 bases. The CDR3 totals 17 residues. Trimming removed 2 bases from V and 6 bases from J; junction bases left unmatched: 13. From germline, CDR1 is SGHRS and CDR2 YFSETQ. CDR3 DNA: TGCGCCAGCAGCTTTCCAGGGGGGACAGGGAAGCGGGATACGCAGTATTTT. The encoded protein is CASSFPGGTGKRDTQYF.

The CDR3 is CASSSGVRGNQPQHF. CDR3 sequence (DNA): TGTGCCAGCAGTTCCGGGGTAAGGGGCAATCAGCCCCAGCATTTT. The genes are TRBV28 and TRBJ1-5; D is uncertain. Trimming removed 4 bases from V and 2 bases from J, with 12 bases in between. This CDR3 region has 15 residues. CDR1 and CDR2 (germline): MDHEN, SYDVKM.

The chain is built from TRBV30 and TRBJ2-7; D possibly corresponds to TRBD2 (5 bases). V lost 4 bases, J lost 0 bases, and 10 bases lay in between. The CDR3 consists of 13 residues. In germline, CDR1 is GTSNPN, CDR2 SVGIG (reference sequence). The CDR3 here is CAWKLAYSYEQYF. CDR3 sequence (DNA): TGTGCCTGGAAGCTAGCTTACTCCTACGAGCAGTACTTC.

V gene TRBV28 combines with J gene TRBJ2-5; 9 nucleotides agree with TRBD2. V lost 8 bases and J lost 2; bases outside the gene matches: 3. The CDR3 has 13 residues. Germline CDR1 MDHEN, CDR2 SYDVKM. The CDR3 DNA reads TGTGCCAGCCTTAGCGGGGGTCAAGAGACCCAGTACTTC. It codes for CASLSGGQETQYF.

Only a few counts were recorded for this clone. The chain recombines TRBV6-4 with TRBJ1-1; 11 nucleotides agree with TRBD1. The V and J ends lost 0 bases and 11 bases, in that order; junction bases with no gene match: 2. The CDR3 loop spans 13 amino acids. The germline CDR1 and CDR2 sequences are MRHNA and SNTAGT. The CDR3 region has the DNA TGTGCCAGCAGTGACTCCGGGACAGGGGGTGCTTTCTTT. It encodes CASSDSGTGGAFF.

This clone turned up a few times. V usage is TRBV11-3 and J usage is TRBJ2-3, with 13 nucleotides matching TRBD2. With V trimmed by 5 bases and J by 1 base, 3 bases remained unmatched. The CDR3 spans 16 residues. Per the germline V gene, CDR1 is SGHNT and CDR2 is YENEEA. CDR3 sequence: CASSTGTSGGTDTQYF. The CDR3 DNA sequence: TGTGCCAGCAGCACCGGGACTAGCGGGGGCACAGATACGCAGTATTTT.

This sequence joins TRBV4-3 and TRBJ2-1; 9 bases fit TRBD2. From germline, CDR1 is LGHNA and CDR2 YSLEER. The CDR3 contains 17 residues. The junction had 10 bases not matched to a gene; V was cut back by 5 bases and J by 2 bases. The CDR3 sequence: CASSRENPSGAYNEQFF. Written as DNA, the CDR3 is TGCGCCAGCAGCAGAGAAAACCCTAGCGGGGCCTACAATGAGCAGTTCTTC.

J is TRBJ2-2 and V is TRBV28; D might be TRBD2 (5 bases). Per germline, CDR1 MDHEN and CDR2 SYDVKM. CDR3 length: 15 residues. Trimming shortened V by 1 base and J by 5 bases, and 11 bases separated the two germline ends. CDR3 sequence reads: CASSLSLGGTGELFF. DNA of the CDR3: TGTGCCAGCAGTTTATCATTGGGCGGGACCGGGGAGCTGTTTTTT.

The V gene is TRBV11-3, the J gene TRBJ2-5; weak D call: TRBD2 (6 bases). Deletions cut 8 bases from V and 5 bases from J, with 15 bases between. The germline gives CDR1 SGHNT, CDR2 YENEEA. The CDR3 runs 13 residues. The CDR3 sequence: CASEDYPGETQYF. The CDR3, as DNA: TGTGCCAGCGAGGACTATCCCGGGGAGACCCAGTACTTC.

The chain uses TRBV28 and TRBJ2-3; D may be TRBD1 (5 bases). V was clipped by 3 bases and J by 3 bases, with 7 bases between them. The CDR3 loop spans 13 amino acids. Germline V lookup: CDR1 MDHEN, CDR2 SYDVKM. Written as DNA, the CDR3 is TGTGCCAGCAGTTTGCCAGGGACAGATACGCAGTATTTT. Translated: CASSLPGTDTQYF.

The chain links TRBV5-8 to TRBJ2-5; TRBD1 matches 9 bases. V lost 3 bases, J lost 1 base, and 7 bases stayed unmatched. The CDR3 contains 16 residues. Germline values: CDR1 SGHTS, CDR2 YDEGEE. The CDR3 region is CASSWSDRGSQETQYF. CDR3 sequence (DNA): TGTGCCAGCAGCTGGTCGGACAGGGGATCCCAAGAGACCCAGTACTTC.

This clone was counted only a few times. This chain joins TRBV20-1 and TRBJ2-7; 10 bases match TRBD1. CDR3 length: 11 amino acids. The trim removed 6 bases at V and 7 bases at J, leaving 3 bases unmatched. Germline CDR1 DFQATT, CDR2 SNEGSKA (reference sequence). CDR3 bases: TGCAGTGCGGGGGGACAGGGGGAGCAGTACTTC. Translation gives CSAGGQGEQYF.

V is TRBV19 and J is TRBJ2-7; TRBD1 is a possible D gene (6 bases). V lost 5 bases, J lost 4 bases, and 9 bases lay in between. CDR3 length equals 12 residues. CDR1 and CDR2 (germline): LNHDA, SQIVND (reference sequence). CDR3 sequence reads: CASSPTGYEQYF. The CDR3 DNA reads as TGTGCCAGTAGTCCCACAGGGTACGAGCAGTACTTC.

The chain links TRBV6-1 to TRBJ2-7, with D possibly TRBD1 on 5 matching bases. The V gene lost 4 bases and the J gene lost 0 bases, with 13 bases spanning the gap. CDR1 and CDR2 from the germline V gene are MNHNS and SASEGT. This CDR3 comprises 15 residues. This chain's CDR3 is CASSVIKGSSYEQYF. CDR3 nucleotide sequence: TGTGCCAGCAGTGTTATTAAGGGGTCCTCCTACGAGCAGTACTTC.

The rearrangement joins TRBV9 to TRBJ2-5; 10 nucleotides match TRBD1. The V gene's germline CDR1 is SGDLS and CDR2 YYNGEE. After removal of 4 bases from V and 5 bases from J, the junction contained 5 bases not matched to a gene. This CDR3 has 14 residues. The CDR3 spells CASSLRTGGETQYF. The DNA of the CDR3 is TGTGCCAGCAGCCTTCGGACAGGGGGGGAGACCCAGTACTTC.